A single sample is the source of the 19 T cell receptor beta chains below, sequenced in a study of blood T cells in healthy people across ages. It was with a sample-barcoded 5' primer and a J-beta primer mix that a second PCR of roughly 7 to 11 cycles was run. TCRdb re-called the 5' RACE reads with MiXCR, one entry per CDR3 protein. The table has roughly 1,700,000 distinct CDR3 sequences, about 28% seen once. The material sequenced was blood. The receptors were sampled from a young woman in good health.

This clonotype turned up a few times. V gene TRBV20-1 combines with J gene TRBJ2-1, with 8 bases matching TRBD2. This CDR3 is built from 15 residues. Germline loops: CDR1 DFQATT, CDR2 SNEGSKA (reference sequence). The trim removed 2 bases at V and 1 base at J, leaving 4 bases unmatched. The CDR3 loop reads CSARSGGRSYNEQFF. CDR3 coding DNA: TGCAGTGCTAGAAGCGGGGGAAGGTCCTACAATGAGCAGTTCTTC.

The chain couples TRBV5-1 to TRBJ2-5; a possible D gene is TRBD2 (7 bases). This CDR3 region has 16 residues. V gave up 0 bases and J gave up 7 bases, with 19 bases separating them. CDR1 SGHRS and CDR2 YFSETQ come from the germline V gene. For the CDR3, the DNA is TGCGCCAGCAGCTTGGCGTCGGGGGGCGCAGAAGGGACCCAGTACTTC. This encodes CASSLASGGAEGTQYF.

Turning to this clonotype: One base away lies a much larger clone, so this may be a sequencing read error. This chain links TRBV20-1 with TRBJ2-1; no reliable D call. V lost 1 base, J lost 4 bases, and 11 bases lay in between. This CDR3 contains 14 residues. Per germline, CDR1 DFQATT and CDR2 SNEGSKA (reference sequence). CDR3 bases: TGCAGTGCTAGAGGGTTGACACCTTACAATGAGCAGTTCTTC. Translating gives CSARGLTPYNEQFF.

The CDR3, as DNA: TGTGCCAGCAGCTCAGTGAGGGCCACCTACAATGAGCAGTTCTTC. Protein product: CASSSVRATYNEQFF. V and J are TRBV7-2 and TRBJ2-1, with TRBD2 as a possible D gene (5 bases). Per the germline V gene, CDR1 is SGHTA and CDR2 is FQGNSA. The CDR3 extends over 15 amino acids. V was cut by 4 bases and J by 2 bases, with 12 bases left in between.

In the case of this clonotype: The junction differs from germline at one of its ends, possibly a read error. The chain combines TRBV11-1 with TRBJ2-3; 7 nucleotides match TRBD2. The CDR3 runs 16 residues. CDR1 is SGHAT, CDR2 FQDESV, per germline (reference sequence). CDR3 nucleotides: TGTGCCGGCAGCTTAGTTTTTCCGGGAGGAACAGATACGCAGTATTTT. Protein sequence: CAGSLVFPGGTDTQYF.

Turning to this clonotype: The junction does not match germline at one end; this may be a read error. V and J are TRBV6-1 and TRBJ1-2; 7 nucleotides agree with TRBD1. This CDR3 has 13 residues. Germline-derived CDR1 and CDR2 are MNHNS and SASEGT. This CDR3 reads CASRTGTNYGHTF. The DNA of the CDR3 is TGTGCCAGTCGGACAGGCACCAACTATGGCCACACCTTC.

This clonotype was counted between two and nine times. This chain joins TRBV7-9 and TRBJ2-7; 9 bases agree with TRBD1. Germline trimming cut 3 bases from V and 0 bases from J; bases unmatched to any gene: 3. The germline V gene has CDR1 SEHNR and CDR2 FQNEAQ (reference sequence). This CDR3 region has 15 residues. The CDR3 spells CASSFGTGNSYEQYF. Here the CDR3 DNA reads TGTGCCAGCAGCTTCGGGACAGGGAACTCCTACGAGCAGTACTTC.

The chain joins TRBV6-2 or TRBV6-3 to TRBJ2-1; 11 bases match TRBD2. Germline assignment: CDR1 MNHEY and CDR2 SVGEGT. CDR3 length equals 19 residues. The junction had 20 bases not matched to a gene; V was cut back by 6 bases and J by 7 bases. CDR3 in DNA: TGTGCCAGCAGCCGCTCAACCGGGACTAGCGGCCCCACGGGGAATGAGCAGTTCTTC. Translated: CASSRSTGTSGPTGNEQFF.

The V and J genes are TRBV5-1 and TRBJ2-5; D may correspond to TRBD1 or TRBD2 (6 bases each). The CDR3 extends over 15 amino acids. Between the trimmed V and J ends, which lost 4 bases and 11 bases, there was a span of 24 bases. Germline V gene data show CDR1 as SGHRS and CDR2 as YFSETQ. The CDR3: CASSLGGQGIYGQYF. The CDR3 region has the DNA TGCGCCAGCAGCCTGGGGGGACAAGGGATTTACGGACAGTACTTC.

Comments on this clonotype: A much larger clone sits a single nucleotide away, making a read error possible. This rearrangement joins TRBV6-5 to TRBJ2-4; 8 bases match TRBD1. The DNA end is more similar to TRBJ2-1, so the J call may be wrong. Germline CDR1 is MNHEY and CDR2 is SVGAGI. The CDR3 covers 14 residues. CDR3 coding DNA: TGTGCCAGCAGTCGACAGGGGTACAAAAACATTCAGTTCTTC. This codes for CASSRQGYKNIQFF.

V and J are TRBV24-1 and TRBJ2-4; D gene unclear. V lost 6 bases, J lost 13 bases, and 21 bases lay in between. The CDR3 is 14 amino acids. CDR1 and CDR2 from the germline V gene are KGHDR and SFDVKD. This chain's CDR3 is CATSSSSHGDTQYF. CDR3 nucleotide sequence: TGTGCCACCAGTAGCAGCTCCCATGGGGATACGCAGTACTTC.

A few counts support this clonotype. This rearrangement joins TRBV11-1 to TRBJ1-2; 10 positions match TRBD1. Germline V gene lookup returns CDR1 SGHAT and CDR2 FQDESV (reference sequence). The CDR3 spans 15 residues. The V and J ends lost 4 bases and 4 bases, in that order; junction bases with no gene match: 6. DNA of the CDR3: TGTGCCAGCAGCTCACCGGGACAGGGGATCTATGGCTACACCTTC. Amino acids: CASSSPGQGIYGYTF.

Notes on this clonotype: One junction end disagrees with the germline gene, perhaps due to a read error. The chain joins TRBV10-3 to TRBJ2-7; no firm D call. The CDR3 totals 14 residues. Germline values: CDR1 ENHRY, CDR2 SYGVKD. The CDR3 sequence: CAIRESLFSPEQYF. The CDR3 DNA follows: TGTGCCATCAGGGAGTCATTATTTAGCCCCGAGCAGTACTTC.

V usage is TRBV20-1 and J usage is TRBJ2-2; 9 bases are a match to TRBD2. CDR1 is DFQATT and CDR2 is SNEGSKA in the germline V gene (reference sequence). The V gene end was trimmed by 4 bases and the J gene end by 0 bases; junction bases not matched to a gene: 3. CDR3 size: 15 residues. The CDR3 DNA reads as TGCAGTGCTAAATTAGCGGGGGCGAACACCGGGGAGCTGTTTTTT. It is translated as CSAKLAGANTGELFF.

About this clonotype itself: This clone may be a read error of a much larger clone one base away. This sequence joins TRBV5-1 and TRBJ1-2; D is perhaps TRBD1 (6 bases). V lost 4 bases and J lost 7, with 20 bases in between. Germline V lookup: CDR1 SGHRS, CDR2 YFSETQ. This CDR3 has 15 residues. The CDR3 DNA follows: TGCGCCAGCAGCCTCCGACAGGCGGGAGGGAGTGGCTACACCTTC. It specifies CASSLRQAGGSGYTF.

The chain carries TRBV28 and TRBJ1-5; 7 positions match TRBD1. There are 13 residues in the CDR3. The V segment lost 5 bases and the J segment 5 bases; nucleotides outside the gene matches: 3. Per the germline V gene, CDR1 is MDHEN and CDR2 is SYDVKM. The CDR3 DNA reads TGTGCCAGCAGTAGGGACAGCGATCAGCCCCAGCATTTT. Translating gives CASSRDSDQPQHF. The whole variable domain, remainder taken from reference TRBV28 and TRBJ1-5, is DVKVTQSSRYLVKRTGEKVFLECVQDMDHENMFWYRQDPGLGLRLIYFSYDVKMKEKGDIPEGYSVSREKKERFSLILESASTNQTSMYLCASSRDSDQPQHFGDGTRLSIL.

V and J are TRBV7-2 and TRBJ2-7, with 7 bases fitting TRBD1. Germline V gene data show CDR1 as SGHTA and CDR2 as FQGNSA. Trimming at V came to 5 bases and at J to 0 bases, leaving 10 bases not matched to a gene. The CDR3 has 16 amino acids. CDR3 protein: CASSVTDRLYSYEQYF. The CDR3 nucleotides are TGTGCCAGCAGCGTGACGGACAGGCTCTACTCCTACGAGCAGTACTTC.

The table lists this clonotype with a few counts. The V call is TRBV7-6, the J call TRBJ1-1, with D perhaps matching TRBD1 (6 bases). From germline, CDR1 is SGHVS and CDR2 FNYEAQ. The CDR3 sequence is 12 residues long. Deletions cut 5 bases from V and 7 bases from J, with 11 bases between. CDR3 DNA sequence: TGTGCCAGCAGCCCCGGGACACTTGAAGCTTTCTTT. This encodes CASSPGTLEAFF. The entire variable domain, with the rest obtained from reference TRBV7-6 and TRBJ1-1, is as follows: GAGVSQSPRYKVTKRGQDVALRCDPISGHVSLYWYRQALGQGPEFLTYFNYEAQQDKSGLPNDRFSAERPEGSISTLTIQRTEQRDSAMYRCASSPGTLEAFFGQGTRLTVV.

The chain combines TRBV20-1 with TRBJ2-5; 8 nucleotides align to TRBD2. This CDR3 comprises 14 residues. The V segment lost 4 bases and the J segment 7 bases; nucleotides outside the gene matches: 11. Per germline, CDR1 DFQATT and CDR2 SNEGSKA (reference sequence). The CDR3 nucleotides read TGCAGTGCTATGGGCCAAGCGGGAGAAGGGACCCAGTACTTC. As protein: CSAMGQAGEGTQYF.